These T cell receptor beta chains were read from a single sample in a study of OX40 agonist ivuxolimab in advanced cancers. The protocol was immunoSEQ multiplex PCR, while the TCRdb copy is restricted to in-frame clones and leaves out a portion. The data show about 50,000 clones, about 80% seen once. The sequences come from CD4+ or CD8+ T cells sorted from blood, collected in a trial of the OX40 agonist ivuxolimab. These receptor sequences come from an adult with an advanced solid tumor such as melanoma, head and neck, liver or kidney cancer. CDR3s include the opening cysteine and the closing phenylalanine or tryptophan. Each record gives: J gene, V gene, clone size, CDR3 length, D gene, CDR3 DNA, CDR3 protein. A D gene is named only where the DNA matches it firmly. The listing skips clone size in some rows; elsewhere it reads once, few, many or a size class.

J: TRBJ1-4; V: TRBV15; size: NA; length: 14; D: NA; DNA: TGTGCCACCAGTCGAGTGGGGGTGGGCGAAAAACTGTTTTTT; CDR3: CATSRVGVGEKLFF
J: TRBJ2-1; V: TRBV4-3; size: once; length: 13; D: NA; DNA: TGCGCCAGCAGCCAGAGACTAGACAATGAGCAGTTCTTC; CDR3: CASSQRLDNEQFF
J: TRBJ1-4; V: TRBV15; size: NA; length: 15; D: NA; DNA: TGTGCCACCAGCAGAGATGGAGGGGCGGAAGAAAAACTGTTTTTT; CDR3: CATSRDGGAEEKLFF
J: TRBJ2-6; V: TRBV28; size: NA; length: 16; D: NA; DNA: TGTGCCAGCAGTTTAGGGACTTACTCTGGGGCCAACGTCCTGACTTTC; CDR3: CASSLGTYSGANVLTF
J: TRBJ2-4; V: TRBV19; size: NA; length: 17; D: NA; DNA: TGTGCCAGTAGTAACCGGGACACCTCAAGAACCAAAAACATTCAGTACTTC; CDR3: CASSNRDTSRTKNIQYF
J: TRBJ2-3; V: TRBV10-1; size: NA; length: 16; D: TRBD2; DNA: TGCGCCAGCAGTGAGTCTGTAGCGGGGGGGCAAGATACGCAGTATTTT; CDR3: CASSESVAGGQDTQYF
J: TRBJ1-2; V: TRBV10-1; size: NA; length: 13; D: NA; DNA: TGCGCCAGCAGCCCGGGAAGGGATGGGGGCTACACCTTC; CDR3: CASSPGRDGGYTF
J: TRBJ2-5; V: TRBV5-4; size: NA; length: 14; D: TRBD1; DNA: TGTGCCAGCAGCCAGGGACAGATCCAAGAGACCCAGTACTTC; CDR3: CASSQGQIQETQYF
J: TRBJ2-3; V: TRBV5-5; size: NA; length: 14; D: TRBD2; DNA: TGTGCCAGCAGCTTCCAGGGAGGGTTAGATACGCAGTATTTT; CDR3: CASSFQGGLDTQYF
J: TRBJ2-4; V: TRBV11-2; size: NA; length: 15; D: NA; DNA: TGTGCCAGCAGCTTAGGGGCGGTAGCCAAAAACATTCAGTACTTC; CDR3: CASSLGAVAKNIQYF
J: TRBJ2-3; V: TRBV6-1; size: NA; length: 15; D: TRBD1; DNA: TGTGCCAGCAGTGAACAGGGGGTATCCACAGATACGCAGTATTTT; CDR3: CASSEQGVSTDTQYF
J: TRBJ1-2; V: TRBV7-8; size: NA; length: 18; D: NA; DNA: TGTGCCAGCAGCTTAGGGGTTGGTGTAGGGACCCAGGGACATGGCTACACCTTC; CDR3: CASSLGVGVGTQGHGYTF
J: TRBJ1-5; V: TRBV19; size: NA; length: 16; D: NA; DNA: TGTGCCAGTAGTATAACTAGGGGTAAGAGCAATCAGCCCCAGCATTTT; CDR3: CASSITRGKSNQPQHF
J: TRBJ1-1; V: TRBV7-2; size: NA; length: 16; D: NA; DNA: TGTGCCAGCAGTCGCCCAGGTTCCCTAATGAACACTGAAGCTTTCTTT; CDR3: CASSRPGSLMNTEAFF
J: TRBJ1-4; V: TRBV30; size: NA; length: 14; D: NA; DNA: TGTGCCTGGAGTGTGGGGTCAACTAATGAAAAACTGTTTTTT; CDR3: CAWSVGSTNEKLFF
J: TRBJ1-5; V: TRBV7-6; size: NA; length: 15; D: NA; DNA: TGTGCCAGCAGCTCGTGGACGGGCCCCAATCAGCCCCAGCATTTT; CDR3: CASSSWTGPNQPQHF
J: TRBJ2-1; V: TRBV5-5; size: NA; length: 15; D: NA; DNA: TGTGCCAGCAGCCAGACCCTAAGCTCCTACAATGAGCAGTTCTTC; CDR3: CASSQTLSSYNEQFF
J: TRBJ2-1; V: TRBV5-1; size: many; length: 17; D: NA; DNA: TGCGCCAGCAGCCCCTTAAAGCGAGAGGGGCCCCTCGATGAGCAGTTCTTC; CDR3: CASSPLKREGPLDEQFF
J: TRBJ2-5; V: TRBV7-2; size: once; length: 16; D: NA; DNA: TGTGCCAGCAGCGAAATAGGAGGGTCAACAAGTGAGACCCAGTACTTC; CDR3: CASSEIGGSTSETQYF
J: TRBJ1-1; V: TRBV30; size: NA; length: 12; D: NA; DNA: TGTGCCTGGAGTATTCGGGTGACTGAAGCTTTCTTT; CDR3: CAWSIRVTEAFF
J: TRBJ1-1; V: TRBV7-9; size: NA; length: 13; D: NA; DNA: TGTGCCAGCACCCAGACAGGGAACACTGAAGCTTTCTTT; CDR3: CASTQTGNTEAFF
J: TRBJ1-1; V: TRBV18; size: few; length: 14; D: NA; DNA: TGTGCCAGCTCACCCGACAGAAAGAACACTGAAGCTTTCTTT; CDR3: CASSPDRKNTEAFF
J: TRBJ1-1; V: TRBV9; size: NA; length: 15; D: NA; DNA: TGTGCCAGCAGCTCAAGGGCGAACGATTTAGCGGAAGCTTTCTTT; CDR3: CASSSRANDLAEAFF
J: TRBJ2-7; V: TRBV18; size: NA; length: 15; D: NA; DNA: TGTGCCAGCTCACCGCGCGGGGTAATAGGCTACGAGCAGTACTTC; CDR3: CASSPRGVIGYEQYF
J: TRBJ2-1; V: TRBV28; size: NA; length: 15; D: TRBD2; DNA: TGTGCCAGCAGGCCCGGGACTAGCGCTTACAATGAGCAGTTCTTC; CDR3: CASRPGTSAYNEQFF
J: TRBJ2-3; V: TRBV7-9; size: NA; length: 15; D: NA; DNA: TGTGCCAGCAGCCCCAGGCAACAGGGAACAGATACGCAGTATTTT; CDR3: CASSPRQQGTDTQYF
J: TRBJ2-7; V: TRBV28; size: NA; length: 19; D: TRBD2; DNA: TGTGCCAGCAGTTTAGGCCCCCCACTCCGGACTAGCGGGAGATACGAGCAGTACTTC; CDR3: CASSLGPPLRTSGRYEQYF
J: TRBJ2-6; V: TRBV6-5; size: NA; length: 16; D: NA; DNA: TGTGCCAGCAGTTGGATGAGCGGCTCTGGGGCCAACGTCCTGACTTTC; CDR3: CASSWMSGSGANVLTF
J: TRBJ2-7; V: TRBV28; size: NA; length: 14; D: NA; DNA: TGTGCCAGCAGTTTAAGGGGGAGGGCGTACGAGCAGTACTTC; CDR3: CASSLRGRAYEQYF
J: TRBJ1-2; V: TRBV18; size: NA; length: 13; D: NA; DNA: TGTGCCAGCTCACCGCGAGCAACGGGGGAAGACACCTTC; CDR3: CASSPRATGEDTF
J: TRBJ2-5; V: TRBV7-6; size: NA; length: 17; D: TRBD2; DNA: TGTGCCAGCAGCCTCGGATTGAGCGGGAGGGCCTTGGAGACCCAGTACTTC; CDR3: CASSLGLSGRALETQYF
J: TRBJ1-5; V: TRBV7-9; size: NA; length: 15; D: NA; DNA: TGTGCCAGCAGCTTAGGGGAGATTAGCAATCAGCCCCAGCATTTT; CDR3: CASSLGEISNQPQHF
J: TRBJ2-1; V: TRBV2; size: once; length: 14; D: NA; DNA: TGTGCCAGCAGTGAAGAGGAGGGGTGGAATGAGCAGTTCTTC; CDR3: CASSEEEGWNEQFF
J: TRBJ2-7; V: TRBV4-1; size: NA; length: 16; D: NA; DNA: TGCGCCAGCAGCCAAGATTATACAGGGTGGGGGGACGAGCAGTACTTC; CDR3: CASSQDYTGWGDEQYF
J: TRBJ2-3; V: TRBV7-9; size: few; length: 15; D: NA; DNA: TGTGCCAGCAGCTTAGTAACCCCGGGGATTGATACGCAGTATTTT; CDR3: CASSLVTPGIDTQYF
J: TRBJ2-7; V: TRBV6-6; size: NA; length: 12; D: NA; DNA: TGTGCCAGCAGTTACGGTACCTACGAGCAGTACTTC; CDR3: CASSYGTYEQYF
J: TRBJ2-3; V: TRBV28; size: NA; length: 15; D: TRBD2; DNA: TGTGCCAGCAGCCATCAGAGCGGGACCACAGATACGCAGTATTTT; CDR3: CASSHQSGTTDTQYF
J: TRBJ1-1; V: TRBV2; size: NA; length: 15; D: TRBD1; DNA: TGTGCCAGCAGCCAGGGGGGGGCTGCGGGCACTGAAGCTTTCTTT; CDR3: CASSQGGAAGTEAFF
J: TRBJ2-2; V: TRBV19; size: NA; length: 15; D: TRBD2; DNA: TGTGCCAGTAGGGGCGAGCGGGGGAACACCGGGGAGCTGTTTTTT; CDR3: CASRGERGNTGELFF
J: TRBJ1-5; V: TRBV5-1; size: NA; length: 14; D: NA; DNA: TGCGCCAGCAGCCTGGGAATGAGCAATCAGCCCCAGCATTTT; CDR3: CASSLGMSNQPQHF
J: TRBJ1-5; V: TRBV5-8; size: NA; length: 14; D: NA; DNA: TGTGCCAGCAGCTTTTGGGATAGCAATCAGCCCCAGCATTTT; CDR3: CASSFWDSNQPQHF
J: TRBJ1-2; V: TRBV7-9; size: NA; length: 13; D: NA; DNA: TGTGCCAGCAGCGGCGGGACGCTTCAAGGCTACACCTTC; CDR3: CASSGGTLQGYTF
J: TRBJ2-6; V: TRBV5-8; size: once; length: 15; D: NA; DNA: TGCGCCAGCAGCACCCCCCCTGCCGGGGCCAACGTCCTGACTTTC; CDR3: CASSTPPAGANVLTF
J: TRBJ1-1; V: TRBV18; size: NA; length: 13; D: NA; DNA: TGTGCCAGCTCACCAAGCGGCAACACTGAAGCTTTCTTT; CDR3: CASSPSGNTEAFF
J: TRBJ2-7; V: TRBV11-1; size: NA; length: 15; D: TRBD2; DNA: TGTGCCAGCAGCTTCGTGGGACTAGCTACCTACGAGCAGTACTTC; CDR3: CASSFVGLATYEQYF
J: TRBJ2-1; V: TRBV6-9; size: NA; length: 15; D: TRBD2; DNA: TGTGCCAGCAGCCACGAAGGACTAGGTACCAATGAGCAGTTCTTC; CDR3: CASSHEGLGTNEQFF
J: TRBJ2-2; V: TRBV5-1; size: NA; length: 14; D: NA; DNA: TGCGCCAGCAGCTTAGGACAGAACACCGGGGAGCTGTTTTTT; CDR3: CASSLGQNTGELFF
J: TRBJ1-2; V: TRBV7-9; size: NA; length: 13; D: NA; DNA: TGTGCCAGCAGCTTAAGGGGGGGATTTGGCTACACCTTC; CDR3: CASSLRGGFGYTF
J: TRBJ1-3; V: TRBV2; size: NA; length: 15; D: NA; DNA: TGTGCCAGCAGTGCTACAGAGAGCTCTGGAAACACCATATATTTT; CDR3: CASSATESSGNTIYF
J: TRBJ1-5; V: TRBV19; size: few; length: 16; D: TRBD1; DNA: TGTGCCAGTAGTACCAAGACAGGGAGGAGCAATCAGCCCCAGCATTTT; CDR3: CASSTKTGRSNQPQHF
J: TRBJ1-6; V: TRBV6-6; size: NA; length: 15; D: NA; DNA: TGTGCCAGCAAGACCCCCCCGGGGCTTAATTCACCCCTCCACTTT; CDR3: CASKTPPGLNSPLHF
J: TRBJ2-3; V: TRBV2; size: NA; length: 17; D: TRBD2; DNA: TGTGCCAGCAGTGAAGGACTAGCGGGAGGTTTGGAAGATACGCAGTATTTT; CDR3: CASSEGLAGGLEDTQYF
J: TRBJ1-3; V: TRBV18; size: NA; length: 16; D: NA; DNA: TGTGCCAGCTCACCAGGCGGCTGGGGCTCTGGAAACACCATATATTTT; CDR3: CASSPGGWGSGNTIYF
J: TRBJ2-2; V: TRBV7-2; size: NA; length: 13; D: NA; DNA: TGTGCCAGCAGCTCCGACAACACCGGGGAGCTGTTTTTT; CDR3: CASSSDNTGELFF
J: TRBJ2-2; V: TRBV19; size: NA; length: 14; D: NA; DNA: TGTGCCAGTAGTATCGGAAGGTCCCCCGGGGAGCTGTTTTTT; CDR3: CASSIGRSPGELFF
J: TRBJ1-1; V: TRBV18; size: NA; length: 13; D: NA; DNA: TGTGCCAGCTCAAGGGACCGGGACTCTGAAGCTTTCTTT; CDR3: CASSRDRDSEAFF